This is a list of T cell receptor beta chains from one sample in a study of OX40 agonist ivuxolimab in advanced cancers. This table comes from immunoSEQ multiplex PCR, and its TCRdb copy is limited to in-frame clones, with some not included. The table has about 64,000 clones, roughly 81% seen once. The sequencing here drew on CD4+ or CD8+ T cells sorted from blood, taken in a trial of the OX40 agonist ivuxolimab. These receptors were collected from an adult with an advanced solid tumor such as melanoma, head and neck, liver or kidney cancer. CDR3s include the opening cysteine and the closing phenylalanine or tryptophan.

TRBV5-1	TRBJ1-5	CASSSGTGNPQPQHF
TRBV27	TRBJ1-2	CASSLGWTESPDGYTF
TRBV2	TRBJ1-1	CASSDLVVGTEAFF
TRBV7-2	TRBJ2-1	CASSPRGWEQFF
TRBV28	TRBJ1-2	CASSLRGARGYTF
TRBV5-1	TRBJ2-2	CASSRLAGNTGELFF
TRBV29-1	TRBJ2-3	CSVSRQGRTDTQYF
TRBV7-2	TRBJ1-3	CASSLGGGSGNTIYF
TRBV7-2	TRBJ1-2	CASSRDRDRISLYGYTF
TRBV7-3	TRBJ2-5	CASSPGEAAETQYF
TRBV28	TRBJ2-1	CASKEFAGDEQFF
TRBV7-3	TRBJ2-3	CASSHAGTGVVTQYF
TRBV2	TRBJ2-3	CASNGSPDTDTQYF
TRBV5-5	TRBJ1-4	CASSFSSDEKLFF
TRBV5-1	TRBJ2-1	CASSFNRGLLYNEQFF
TRBV7-9	TRBJ2-1	CASSLALVGNEQFF
TRBV5-1	TRBJ1-1	CASSSDSLNTEAFF
TRBV5-6	TRBJ2-7	CASSLVNYEQYF
TRBV7-2	TRBJ2-7	CASSVELAGGPYEQYF
TRBV6-1	TRBJ1-2	CASSAQSYGYTF
TRBV27	TRBJ2-5	CASSKIGVYQETQYF
TRBV5-8	TRBJ2-1	CASSRDSLGGNEQFF